Included here is one T cell receptor beta chain sequence, with context. Its antigen is unidentified. Using immunoSEQ multiplex PCR, the repertoire was profiled, and TCRdb retains in-frame clones only, with some absent. This sample has 15,000 to 20,000 clones, with about 89% found just once. This sample is part of a study of OX40 agonist ivuxolimab in advanced cancers. Study overall: Of the patients, three showed partial responses, one with hepatocellular carcinoma and two with cutaneous melanoma.

From germline, CDR1 is SQVTM and CDR2 ANQGSEA. This CDR3 is 13 amino acids long. The ends lost 6 bases at V and 0 bases at J; junction bases unmatched: 4. The study, taken as a whole, reports: Specificity for antigen went undetermined in the expanded peripheral T cells. Both blood CD4+ and CD8+ T cells showed clonal growth by week 6 at 0.1 to 3.0 mg/kg. Those patients achieving a partial response at 0.1-3.0 mg/kg showed among the lowest clonal expansion.

The source of this sequence is an adult with an advanced solid tumor such as melanoma, head and neck, liver or kidney cancer. The rearrangement uses TRBV29-1 and TRBJ2-7; TRBD2 agrees at 8 bases. The sequenced sample was CD4+ or CD8+ T cells sorted from blood, obtained in a trial of the OX40 agonist ivuxolimab. The CDR3 protein is CSVRSGNSYEQYF. The CDR3 DNA reads TGCAGCGTCCGTAGCGGGAACTCCTACGAGCAGTACTTC.